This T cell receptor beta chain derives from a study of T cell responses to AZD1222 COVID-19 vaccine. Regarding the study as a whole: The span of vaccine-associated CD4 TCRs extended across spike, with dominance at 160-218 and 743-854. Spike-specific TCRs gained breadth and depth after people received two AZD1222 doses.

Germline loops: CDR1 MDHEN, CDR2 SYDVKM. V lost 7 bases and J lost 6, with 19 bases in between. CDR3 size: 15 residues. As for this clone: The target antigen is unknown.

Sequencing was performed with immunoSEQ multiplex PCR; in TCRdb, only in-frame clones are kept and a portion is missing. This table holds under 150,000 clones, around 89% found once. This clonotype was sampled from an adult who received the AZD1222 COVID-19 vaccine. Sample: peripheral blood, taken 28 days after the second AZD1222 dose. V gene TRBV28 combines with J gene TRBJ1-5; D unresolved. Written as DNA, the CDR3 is TGTGCCAGCACCCTATACCGGGTCGCGGGTCAGCCCCAGCATTTT. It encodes CASTLYRVAGQPQHF.